This TCR beta chain was recovered during a study of neurological immune-mediated disorders (dated by TCRdb to 2018 to 2020). A note on the overall study: Among the roughly 35 multiple sclerosis patients, about 30 had relapsing-remitting MS and 3 had secondary progressive MS. Using UMI-based sequencing, the study compared peripheral blood TCR-beta repertoires from patients with HTLV-I-associated myelopathy (HAM/TSP), patients with multiple sclerosis, and healthy controls. The roughly 100 TCR-beta libraries covered PBMC samples along with longitudinal samples, technical triplicates, and paired sorted CD4+ and CD8+ T-cell subsets. The cohort comprised some 71 subjects: roughly 15 HAM/TSP patients, 34 multiple sclerosis patients and 20 or so healthy controls. What the authors observed across the whole study: In a phylogenetic analysis, the repertoires of 18 out of 34 MS patients fell into a single cluster of related CDR3 sequences, pointing to a possible signature at the repertoire level. TCR clonal expansion was highest in HAM/TSP patients and lowest in MS patients, with MS patients falling below even healthy controls. Expanded clones from different subjects shared no identical CDR3 amino acid sequences, which suggests that TCR-beta repertoires were private in all groups. The MS cluster showed no association with clinical or MRI features, and the authors stated that larger cohorts are needed.

To synthesize cDNA, template-switch 5'RACE was performed with a primer carrying a 10-nucleotide random unique molecular identifier so that each TCR transcript was tagged. Every sequencing run yielded over 200 million TCR-beta sequences covering 15-18 subjects. The RNeasy kit was used to extract total RNA. The KAPA Real-time Library Amplification kit was used to amplify TCR-beta VDJ regions with primers targeting the TCR constant region and the 5'RACE anchor. Sample indexes and Illumina adaptors were added in a first PCR, after which library yield was increased in a second PCR. After Ampure bead purification, the TCR product of roughly 650 bp was size-selected on a 2% E-gel SizeSelection system. Library quality was checked on a Bioanalyzer, concentration was measured with Qubit, and libraries were quantified with the Kapa Library Quantification kit before pooling. An Illumina HiSeq 2500 sequenced the libraries paired-end 2 x 150 bp. To increase sequence diversity, 25-30% phiX was spiked into each library pool. For the original study's pipeline: Quality-filtered reads were processed with the UMI-based MiGEC pipeline, which removed over 75% of raw TCR sequences during error correction. IMGT germline references were used for aligning VDJ genes, and each clonotype was defined as a unique CDR3 amino acid sequence together with its V-J genes. Clonal expansion, Shannon diversity and CDR3 relatedness were evaluated with VDJtools (CalcPairwiseDistances, ClusterSamples), while phylogenetic trees were built in CLCbio workbench. Using coefficient-of-variation modelling across technical triplicates, the study counted a clone as expanded if it had at least 8 unique UMIs. TCRdb cleaned the public reads at Q25 with fastp, built clones with MiXCR and kept in-frame beta chains. Each CDR3 protein appears once, grouped with its most common genes and DNA. TCRdb, not the original authors, processed these V and J calls. The sample profile shows roughly 48,000 distinct CDR3 sequences; around 5.8% of them were found once. Of the sample, 1.1% to 1.5% falls within the top ten clones.

The CDR3, from cysteine to phenylalanine, totals 15 residues. CDR3 DNA is the only sequence kept; it has 45 bases, read in frame from the first base. The CDR1 and CDR2 encoded by the germline V gene are SGHRS and YFSETQ. V and J are truncated by 6 bases and 5 bases respectively, leaving an intervening sequence of 18 bases. TCR libraries for sorted subsets were made from under 1.1 million sorted CD4+ or CD8+ T cells. Multiple sclerosis patients were enrolled in a US clinical protocol under which disease progression was evaluated by magnetic resonance imaging. PBMCs were separated from peripheral blood using Ficoll-Hypaque density gradient centrifugation and then cryopreserved in liquid nitrogen. The study also sequenced paired sorted CD4+ and CD8+ subsets from healthy controls, HAM/TSP patients and MS patients. Ten or more counts support this clonotype. Its specific antigen is unknown. The record has no base qualities; no much larger clone is one base away.

The specimen was CD4+ T cells from blood. The receptor was isolated from a woman in her late teens or twenties with multiple sclerosis. This chain joins TRBV5-1 to TRBJ2-1; confidence is insufficient to name the D gene. The base sequence is TGCGCCAGCACCCAGGCCCCTCTTCCTCACAATGAGCAGTTCTTC. Translated, it reads CASTQAPLPHNEQFF. The entire variable domain, with the stretches around the CDR3 drawn from the reference TRBV5-1 and TRBJ2-1 proteins, is KAGVTQTPRYLIKTRGQQVTLSCSPISGHRSVSWYQQTPGQGLQFLFEYFSETQRNKGNFPGRFSGRQFSNSRSEMNVSTLELGDSALYLCASTQAPLPHNEQFFGPGTRLTVL.